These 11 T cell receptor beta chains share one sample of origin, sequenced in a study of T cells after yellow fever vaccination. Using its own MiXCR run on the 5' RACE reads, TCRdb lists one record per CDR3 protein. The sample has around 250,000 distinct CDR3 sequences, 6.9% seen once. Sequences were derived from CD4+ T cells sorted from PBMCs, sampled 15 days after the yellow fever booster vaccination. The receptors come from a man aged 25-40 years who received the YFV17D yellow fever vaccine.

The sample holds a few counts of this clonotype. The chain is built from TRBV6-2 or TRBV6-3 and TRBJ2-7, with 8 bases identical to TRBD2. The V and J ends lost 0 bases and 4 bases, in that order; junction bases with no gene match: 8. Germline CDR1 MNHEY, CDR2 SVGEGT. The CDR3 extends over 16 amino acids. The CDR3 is CASSYSTGRALYEQYF. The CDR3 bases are TGTGCCAGCAGTTACTCTACCGGGAGGGCCCTTTACGAGCAGTACTTC.

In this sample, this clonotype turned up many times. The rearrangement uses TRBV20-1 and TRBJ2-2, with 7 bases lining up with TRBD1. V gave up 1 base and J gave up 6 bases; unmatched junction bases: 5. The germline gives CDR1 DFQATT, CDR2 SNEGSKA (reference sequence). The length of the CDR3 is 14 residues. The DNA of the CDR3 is TGCAGTGCTAGAGGAACAGGGGCGGCCGGGGAGCTGTTTTTT. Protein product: CSARGTGAAGELFF.

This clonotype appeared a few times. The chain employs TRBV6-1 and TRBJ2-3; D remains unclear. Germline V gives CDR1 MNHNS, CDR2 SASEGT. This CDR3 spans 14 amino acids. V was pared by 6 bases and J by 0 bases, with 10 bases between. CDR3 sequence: CASRRSASTDTQYF. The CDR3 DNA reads TGTGCCAGCAGGCGGTCAGCTAGCACAGATACGCAGTATTTT.

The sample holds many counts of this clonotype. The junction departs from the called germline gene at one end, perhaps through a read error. The CDR3, as DNA: TGTGCCAGCAGCCCGCTACAGGGGGGTTTAGTCTTC. Its protein product is CASSPLQGGLVF. This chain links TRBV5-6 with TRBJ2-4, with 8 bases identical to TRBD1. The CDR3 totals 12 residues. The V gene's germline CDR1 is SGHDT and CDR2 YYEEEE. Full variable domain (rest looked up from reference TRBV5-6 and TRBJ2-4): DAGVTQSPTHLIKTRGQQVTLRCSPKSGHDTVSWYQQALGQGPQFIFQYYEEEERQRGNFPDRFSGHQFPNYSSELNVNALLLGDSALYLCASSPLQGGLVFGAGTRLSVL.

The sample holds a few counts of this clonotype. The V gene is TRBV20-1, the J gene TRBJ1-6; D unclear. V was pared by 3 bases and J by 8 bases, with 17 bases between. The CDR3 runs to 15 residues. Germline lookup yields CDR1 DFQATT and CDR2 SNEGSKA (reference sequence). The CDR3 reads CSASEGPPADSPLHF. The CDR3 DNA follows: TGCAGTGCTAGCGAAGGTCCACCCGCGGATTCACCCCTCCACTTT.

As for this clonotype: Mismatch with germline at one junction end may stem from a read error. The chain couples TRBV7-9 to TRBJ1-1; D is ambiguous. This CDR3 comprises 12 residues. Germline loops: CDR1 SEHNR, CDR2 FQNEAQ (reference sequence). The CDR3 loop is CASSPWEAEAFF. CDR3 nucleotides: TGTGCCAGCAGCCCCTGGGAGGCAGAAGCTTTTTTT.

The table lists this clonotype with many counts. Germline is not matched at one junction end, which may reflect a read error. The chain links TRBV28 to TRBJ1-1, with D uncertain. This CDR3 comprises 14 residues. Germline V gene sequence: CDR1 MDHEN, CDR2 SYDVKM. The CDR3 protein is CASRLSEINTEAFF. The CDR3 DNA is TGTGCCAGCAGGTTATCGGAAATTAACACTGAAGCTTTCTTT.

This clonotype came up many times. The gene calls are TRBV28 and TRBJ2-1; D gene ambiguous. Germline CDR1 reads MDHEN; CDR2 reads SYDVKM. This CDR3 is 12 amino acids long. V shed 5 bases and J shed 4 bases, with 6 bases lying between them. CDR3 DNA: TGTGCCAGCAGTGACCAGTACAATGAGCAGTTCTTC. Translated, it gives CASSDQYNEQFF.

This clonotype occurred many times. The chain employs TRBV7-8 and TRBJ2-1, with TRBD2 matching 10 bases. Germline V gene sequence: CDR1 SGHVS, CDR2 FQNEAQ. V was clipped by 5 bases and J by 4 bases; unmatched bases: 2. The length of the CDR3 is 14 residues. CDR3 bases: TGTGCCAGCAGCGTGACTAGCGGGTACAATGAGCAGTTCTTC. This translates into CASSVTSGYNEQFF.

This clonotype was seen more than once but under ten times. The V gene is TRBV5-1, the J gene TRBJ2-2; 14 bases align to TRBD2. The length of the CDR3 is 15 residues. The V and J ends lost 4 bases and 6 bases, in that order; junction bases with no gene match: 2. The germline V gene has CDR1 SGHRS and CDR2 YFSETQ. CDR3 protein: CASSTTSGRAGELFF. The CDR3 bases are TGCGCCAGCAGCACGACTAGCGGGAGGGCCGGGGAGCTGTTTTTT.

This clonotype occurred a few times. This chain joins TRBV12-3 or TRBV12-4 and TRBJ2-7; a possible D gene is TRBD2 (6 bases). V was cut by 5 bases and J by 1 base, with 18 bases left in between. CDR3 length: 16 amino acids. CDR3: CASSPMTMGGSYEQYF. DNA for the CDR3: TGTGCCAGCAGTCCAATGACTATGGGGGGTTCCTACGAGCAGTACTTC.